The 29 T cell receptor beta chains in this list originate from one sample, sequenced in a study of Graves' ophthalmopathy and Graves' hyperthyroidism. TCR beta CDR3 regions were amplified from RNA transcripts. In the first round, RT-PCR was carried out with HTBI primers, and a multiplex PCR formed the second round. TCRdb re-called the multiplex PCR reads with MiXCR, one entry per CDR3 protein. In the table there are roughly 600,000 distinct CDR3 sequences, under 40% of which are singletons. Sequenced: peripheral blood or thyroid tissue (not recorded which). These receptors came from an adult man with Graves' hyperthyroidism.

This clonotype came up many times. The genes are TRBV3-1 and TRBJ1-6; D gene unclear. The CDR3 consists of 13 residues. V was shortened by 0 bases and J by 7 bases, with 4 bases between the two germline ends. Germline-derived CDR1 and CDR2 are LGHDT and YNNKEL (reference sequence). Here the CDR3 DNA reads TGTGCCAGCAGCCAAGAACGGAATTCACCCCTCCACTTT. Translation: CASSQERNSPLHF.

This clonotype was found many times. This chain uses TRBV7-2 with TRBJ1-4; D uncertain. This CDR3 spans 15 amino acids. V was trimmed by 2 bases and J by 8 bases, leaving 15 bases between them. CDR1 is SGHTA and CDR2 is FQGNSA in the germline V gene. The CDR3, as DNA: TGTGCCAGCAGCTTAAATTTTGGCATGGGAGAAAAACTGTTTTTT. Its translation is CASSLNFGMGEKLFF. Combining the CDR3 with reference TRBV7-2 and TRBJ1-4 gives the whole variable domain GAGVSQSPSNKVTEKGKDVELRCDPISGHTALYWYRQSLGQGLEFLIYFQGNSAPDKSGLPSDRFSAERTGGSVSTLTIQRTQQEDSAVYLCASSLNFGMGEKLFFGSGTQLSVL.

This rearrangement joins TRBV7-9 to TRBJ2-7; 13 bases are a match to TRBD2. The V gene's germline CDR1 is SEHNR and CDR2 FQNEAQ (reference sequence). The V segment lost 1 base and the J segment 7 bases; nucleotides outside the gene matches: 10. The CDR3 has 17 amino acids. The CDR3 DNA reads TGTGCCAGCAGCTTAGGGACTAGCGGGAGCTCCTACAATGAGCAGTACTTC. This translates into CASSLGTSGSSYNEQYF.

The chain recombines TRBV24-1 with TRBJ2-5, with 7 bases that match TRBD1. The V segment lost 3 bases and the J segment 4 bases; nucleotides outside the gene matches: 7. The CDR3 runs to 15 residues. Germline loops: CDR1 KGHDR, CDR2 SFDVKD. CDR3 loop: CATSDPTGHGETQYF. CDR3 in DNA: TGTGCCACCAGTGATCCGACAGGGCATGGAGAGACCCAGTACTTC.

The CDR3 DNA sequence: TGTGCCACAGCTGAACGGGACAGCTCTGGAAACACCATATATTTT. Amino acid sequence: CATAERDSSGNTIYF. The chain uses TRBV7-9 and TRBJ1-3, with TRBD1 matching over 7 bases. The CDR3 contains 15 residues. From germline, CDR1 is SEHNR and CDR2 FQNEAQ (reference sequence). The V gene end was trimmed by 10 bases and the J gene end by 0 bases; junction bases not matched to a gene: 9.

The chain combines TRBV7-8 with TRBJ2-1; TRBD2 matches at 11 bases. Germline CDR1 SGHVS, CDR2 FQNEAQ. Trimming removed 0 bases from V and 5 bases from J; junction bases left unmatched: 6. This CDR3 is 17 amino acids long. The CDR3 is CASSLAGLAGGNNEQFF. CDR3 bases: TGTGCCAGCAGCTTAGCGGGTCTAGCGGGAGGAAACAATGAGCAGTTCTTC.

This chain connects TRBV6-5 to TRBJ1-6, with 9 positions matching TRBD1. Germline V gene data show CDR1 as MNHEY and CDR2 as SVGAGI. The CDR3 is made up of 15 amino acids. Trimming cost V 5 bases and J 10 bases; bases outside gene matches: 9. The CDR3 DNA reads TGTGCCAGCAGTGGCCAACCCGGACAGGGGTCACCCCTCCACTTT. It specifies CASSGQPGQGSPLHF.

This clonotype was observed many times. CDR3 DNA: TGCAGCGTTGGAAGCGGGCGATACACCGGGGAGCTGTTTTTT. It encodes CSVGSGRYTGELFF. The genes are TRBV29-1 and TRBJ2-2; weak D call: TRBD2 (6 bases). This CDR3 has 14 residues. Germline V gene data show CDR1 as SQVTM and CDR2 as ANQGSEA. Trimming cost V 4 bases and J 3 bases, with 12 bases left between them.

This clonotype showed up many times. The CDR3 protein is CASSPLSGATTHEQYF. For the CDR3, the DNA is TGCGCCAGCAGCCCGCTCTCAGGGGCGACGACCCACGAGCAGTACTTC. The J gene is TRBJ2-7, the V gene TRBV5-1; tentative D call: TRBD1 (6 bases). Germline V gives CDR1 SGHRS, CDR2 YFSETQ. V lost 4 bases, J lost 5 bases, and 22 bases lay in between. This CDR3 is built from 16 residues.

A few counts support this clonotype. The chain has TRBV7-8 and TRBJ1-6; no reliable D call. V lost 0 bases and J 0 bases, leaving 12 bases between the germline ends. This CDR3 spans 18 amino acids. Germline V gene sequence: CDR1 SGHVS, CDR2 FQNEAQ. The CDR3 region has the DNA TGTGCCAGCAGCTTAGCTGGCGGCGGAAGCTCCTATAATTCACCCCTCCACTTT. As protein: CASSLAGGGSSYNSPLHF.

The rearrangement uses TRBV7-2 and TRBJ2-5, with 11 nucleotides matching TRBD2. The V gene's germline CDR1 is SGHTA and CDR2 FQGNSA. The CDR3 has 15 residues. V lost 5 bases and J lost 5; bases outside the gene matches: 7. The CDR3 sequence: CASSPIAGGMETQYF. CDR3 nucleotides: TGTGCCAGCAGCCCAATAGCGGGAGGGATGGAGACCCAGTACTTC. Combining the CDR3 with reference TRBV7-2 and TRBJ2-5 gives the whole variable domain GAGVSQSPSNKVTEKGKDVELRCDPISGHTALYWYRQSLGQGLEFLIYFQGNSAPDKSGLPSDRFSAERTGGSVSTLTIQRTQQEDSAVYLCASSPIAGGMETQYFGPGTRLLVL.

The CDR3 protein is CASSYSQGRELFF. In DNA, the CDR3 is TGTGCCAGCAGTTACTCTCAAGGACGGGAGCTGTTTTTT. This chain uses TRBV6-5 with TRBJ2-2; D unclear. This CDR3 spans 13 amino acids. V lost 0 bases to trimming and J lost 9 bases, with 8 bases between them. Germline assignment: CDR1 MNHEY and CDR2 SVGAGI.

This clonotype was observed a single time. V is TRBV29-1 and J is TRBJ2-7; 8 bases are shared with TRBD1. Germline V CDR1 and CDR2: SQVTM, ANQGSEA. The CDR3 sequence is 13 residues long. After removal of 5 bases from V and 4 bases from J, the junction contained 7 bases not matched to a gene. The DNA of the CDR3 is TGCAGCGTTAGTCGGACAGGGCAATACGAGCAGTACTTC. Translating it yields CSVSRTGQYEQYF.

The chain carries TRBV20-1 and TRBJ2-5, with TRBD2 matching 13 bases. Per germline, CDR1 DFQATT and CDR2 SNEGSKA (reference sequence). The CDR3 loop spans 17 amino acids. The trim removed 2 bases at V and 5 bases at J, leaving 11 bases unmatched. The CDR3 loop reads CSARTSGRADTGETQYF. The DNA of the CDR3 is TGCAGTGCTAGAACTAGCGGGAGGGCCGACACCGGGGAGACCCAGTACTTC.

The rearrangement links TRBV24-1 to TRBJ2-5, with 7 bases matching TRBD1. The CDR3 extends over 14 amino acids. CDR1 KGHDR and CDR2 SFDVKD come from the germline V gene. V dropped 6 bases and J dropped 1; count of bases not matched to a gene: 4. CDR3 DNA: TGTGCCACCAGTTCGACAGGGTTCCAAGAGACCCAGTACTTC. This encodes CATSSTGFQETQYF.

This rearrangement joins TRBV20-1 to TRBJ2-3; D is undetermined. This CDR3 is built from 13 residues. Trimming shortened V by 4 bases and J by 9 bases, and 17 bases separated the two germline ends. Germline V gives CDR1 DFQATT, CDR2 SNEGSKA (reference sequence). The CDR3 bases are TGCAGTGCTATGGGAAGAAACCTCGGAACGCAGTATTTT. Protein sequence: CSAMGRNLGTQYF.

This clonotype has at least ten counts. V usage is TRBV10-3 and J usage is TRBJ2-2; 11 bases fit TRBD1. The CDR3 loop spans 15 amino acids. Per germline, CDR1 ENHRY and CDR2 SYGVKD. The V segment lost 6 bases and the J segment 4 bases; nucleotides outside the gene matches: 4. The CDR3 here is CAISGQGATTGELFF. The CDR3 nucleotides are TGTGCCATCAGCGGACAGGGGGCGACCACCGGGGAGCTGTTTTTT.

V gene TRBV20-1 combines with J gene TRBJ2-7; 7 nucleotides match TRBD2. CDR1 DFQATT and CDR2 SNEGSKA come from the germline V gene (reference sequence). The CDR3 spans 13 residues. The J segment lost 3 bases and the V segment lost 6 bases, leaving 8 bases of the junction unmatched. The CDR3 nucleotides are TGCAGTGCCCCAGGACTAGGGCTCTACGAGCAGTACTTC. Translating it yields CSAPGLGLYEQYF.

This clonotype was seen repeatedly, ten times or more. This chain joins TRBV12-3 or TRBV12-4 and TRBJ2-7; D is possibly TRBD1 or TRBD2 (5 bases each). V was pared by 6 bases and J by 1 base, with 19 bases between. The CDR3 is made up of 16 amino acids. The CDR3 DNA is TGTGCCAGCAGCCCCCTCGGGACCGAAGGTTCCTACGAGCAGTACTTC. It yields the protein CASSPLGTEGSYEQYF.

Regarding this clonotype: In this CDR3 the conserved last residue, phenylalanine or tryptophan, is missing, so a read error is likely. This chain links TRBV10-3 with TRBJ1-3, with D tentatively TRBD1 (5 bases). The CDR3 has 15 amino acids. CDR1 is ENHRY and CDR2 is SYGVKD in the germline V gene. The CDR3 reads CASSLRGFAGNTIYL. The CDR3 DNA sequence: TGTGCCAGCAGTTTAAGGGGTTTCGCTGGAAACACCATATATCTT.

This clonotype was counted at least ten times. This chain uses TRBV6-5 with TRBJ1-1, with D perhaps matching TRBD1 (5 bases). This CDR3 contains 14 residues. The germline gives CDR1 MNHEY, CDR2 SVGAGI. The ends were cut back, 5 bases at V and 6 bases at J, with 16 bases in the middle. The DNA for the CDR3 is TGTGCCAGCAGTCCCACAGGTCTAGGCGCTGAAGCTTTCTTT. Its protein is CASSPTGLGAEAFF.

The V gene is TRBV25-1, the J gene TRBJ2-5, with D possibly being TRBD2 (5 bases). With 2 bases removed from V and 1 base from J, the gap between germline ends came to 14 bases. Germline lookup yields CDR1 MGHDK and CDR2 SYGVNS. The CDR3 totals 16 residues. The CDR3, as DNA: TGTGCCAGCAGTGAAGCCGGGGTAGGGCCCCAAGAGACCCAGTACTTC. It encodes CASSEAGVGPQETQYF.

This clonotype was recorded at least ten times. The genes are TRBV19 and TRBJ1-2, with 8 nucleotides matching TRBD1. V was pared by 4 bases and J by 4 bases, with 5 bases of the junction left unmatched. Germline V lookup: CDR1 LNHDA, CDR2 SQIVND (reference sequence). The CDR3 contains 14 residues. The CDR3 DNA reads TGTGCCAGTAGTACCCGACAGGGGCGCTATGGCTACACCTTC. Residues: CASSTRQGRYGYTF.

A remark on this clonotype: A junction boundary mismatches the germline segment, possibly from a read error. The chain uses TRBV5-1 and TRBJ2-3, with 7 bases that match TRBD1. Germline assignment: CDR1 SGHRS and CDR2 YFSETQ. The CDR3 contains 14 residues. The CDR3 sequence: CTSSRTGSTDTQYF. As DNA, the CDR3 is TGCACCAGCAGCCGGACAGGAAGCACAGATACGCAGTATTTT.

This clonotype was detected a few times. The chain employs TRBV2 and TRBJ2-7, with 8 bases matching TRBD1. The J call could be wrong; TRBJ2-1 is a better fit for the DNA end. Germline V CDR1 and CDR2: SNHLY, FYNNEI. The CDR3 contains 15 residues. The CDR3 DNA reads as TGTGCCAGCAGTGACTACAGGGGGGTATACAATGAGCAGTTCTTC. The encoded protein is CASSDYRGVYNEQFF.

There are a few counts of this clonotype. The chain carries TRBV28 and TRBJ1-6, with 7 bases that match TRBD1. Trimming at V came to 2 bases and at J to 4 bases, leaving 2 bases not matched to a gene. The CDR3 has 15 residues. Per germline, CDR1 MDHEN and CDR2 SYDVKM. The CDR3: CASSLRGLYNSPLHF. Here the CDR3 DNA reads TGTGCCAGCAGTTTAAGGGGGCTTTATAATTCACCCCTCCACTTT.

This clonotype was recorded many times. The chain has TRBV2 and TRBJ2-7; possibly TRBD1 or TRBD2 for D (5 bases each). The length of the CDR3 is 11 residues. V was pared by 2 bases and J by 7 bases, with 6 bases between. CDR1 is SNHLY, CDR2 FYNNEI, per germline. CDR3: CASSEWGEQYF. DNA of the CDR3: TGTGCCAGCAGTGAATGGGGGGAGCAGTACTTC.

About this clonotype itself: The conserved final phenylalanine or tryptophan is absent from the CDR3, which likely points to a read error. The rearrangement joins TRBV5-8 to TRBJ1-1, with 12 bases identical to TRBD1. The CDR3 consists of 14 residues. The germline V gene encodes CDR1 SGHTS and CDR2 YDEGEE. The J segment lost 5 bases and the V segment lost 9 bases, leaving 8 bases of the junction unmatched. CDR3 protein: CATGTGGSGTEAFL. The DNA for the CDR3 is TGTGCCACCGGGACAGGGGGCTCGGGAACTGAAGCTTTCCTT.

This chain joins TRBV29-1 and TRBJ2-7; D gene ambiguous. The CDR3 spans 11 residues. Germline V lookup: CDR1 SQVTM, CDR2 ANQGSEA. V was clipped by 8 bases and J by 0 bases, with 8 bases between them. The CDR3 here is CSLGSSYEQYF. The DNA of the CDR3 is TGCAGCTTGGGCAGCTCCTACGAGCAGTACTTC.